Following are 25 T cell receptor beta chains from one sample sequenced in a study of blood T cell repertoires in COVID-19. TCRdb keeps only in-frame clones here, not all; method: immunoSEQ multiplex PCR. The sample has roughly 210,000 clones, about nine tenths seen once; the top ten hold 5.5% to 8.5%. The specimen sequenced was PBMCs or T cells enriched from blood (not recorded which). The receptors were sampled from a man aged 30 to 39 in a cohort exposed to, infected with or recovered from COVID-19 (not recorded which).

This chain joins TRBV28 and TRBJ1-5, with 8 bases lining up with TRBD1. The CDR3 loop spans 16 amino acids. J was trimmed by 0 bases and V by 7 bases; bases with no gene match: 8. CDR1 is MDHEN, CDR2 SYDVKM, per germline. The CDR3 spells CASTRTGRNSNQPQHF. The DNA for the CDR3 is TGTGCCAGCACCCGGACAGGGAGAAATAGCAATCAGCCCCAGCATTTT.

This rearrangement joins TRBV27 to TRBJ1-5, with 7 bases fitting TRBD1. Trimming at V came to 3 bases and at J to 3 bases, leaving 2 bases not matched to a gene. Germline CDR1 is MNHEY and CDR2 is SMNVEV (reference sequence). The CDR3 is made up of 14 amino acids. CDR3 region: CASSFTGDNQPQHF. In DNA form, the CDR3 reads TGTGCCAGCAGTTTCACAGGGGACAATCAGCCCCAGCATTTT.

The V call is TRBV5-6, the J call TRBJ2-7, with 10 bases fitting TRBD1. The germline gives CDR1 SGHDT, CDR2 YYEEEE. This CDR3 has 15 residues. J gave up 3 bases and V 4 bases, and 7 bases lay outside the gene matches. DNA for the CDR3: TGTGCCAGCAGCCCGGGGACAGGGGCCTTCTACGAGCAGTACTTC. It codes for CASSPGTGAFYEQYF.

This clone appeared once. This chain uses TRBV28 with TRBJ2-7; D is possibly TRBD2 (5 bases). V was trimmed by 3 bases and J by 4 bases, leaving 10 bases between them. CDR3 length: 13 residues. Germline CDR1 MDHEN, CDR2 SYDVKM. The CDR3 spells CASSLPEAYEQYF. As DNA, the CDR3 is TGTGCCAGCAGTTTGCCGGAGGCGTACGAGCAGTACTTC.

The chain employs TRBV25-1 and TRBJ1-1; D is uncertain. Per the germline V gene, CDR1 is MGHDK and CDR2 is SYGVNS. The germline V and J ends were trimmed by 7 bases and 0 bases, with 9 bases remaining between them. The CDR3 consists of 13 residues. The CDR3 DNA reads TGTGCCAGCACCAAAAGCATGAACACTGAAGCTTTCTTT. Encoded protein: CASTKSMNTEAFF.

Comments on this clone: The same CDR3 also results from other DNA sequences found in this sample. The CDR3 nucleotides are TGTGCCAGCAGCCAGGGACAGAGTAACTATGGCTACACCTTC. Translating gives CASSQGQSNYGYTF. V usage is TRBV3-1 (or the pseudogene TRBV3-2) and J usage is TRBJ1-2, with 7 nucleotides matching TRBD1. CDR1 is LGHDT, CDR2 YNNKEL, per germline (reference sequence). V shed 3 bases and J 1 base; nucleotides not matched to a gene: 2. The CDR3 has 14 residues.

J is TRBJ2-6 and V is TRBV5-1, with 8 bases fitting TRBD1. The CDR3 runs 18 residues. After removal of 2 bases from V and 3 bases from J, the junction contained 10 bases not matched to a gene. The germline CDR1 and CDR2 sequences are SGHRS and YFSETQ. CDR3 residues: CASSFQGAQSVGANVLTF. CDR3 DNA sequence: TGCGCCAGCAGCTTCCAGGGGGCTCAGTCTGTTGGGGCCAACGTCCTGACTTTC.

The rearrangement uses TRBV7-2 and TRBJ2-3, with 8 bases that match TRBD2. The CDR3 contains 16 residues. Trimming at V came to 1 base and at J to 4 bases, leaving 7 bases not matched to a gene. Per germline, CDR1 SGHTA and CDR2 FQGNSA. CDR3 coding DNA: TGTGCCAGCAGCTTAGTGTTAGCGGGACCCGCAGATACGCAGTATTTT. It specifies CASSLVLAGPADTQYF. The full variable domain, its missing parts supplied by reference TRBV7-2 and TRBJ2-3, is GAGVSQSPSNKVTEKGKDVELRCDPISGHTALYWYRQSLGQGLEFLIYFQGNSAPDKSGLPSDRFSAERTGGSVSTLTIQRTQQEDSAVYLCASSLVLAGPADTQYFGPGTRLTVL.

The V gene is TRBV28, the J gene TRBJ2-7, with D possibly matching TRBD1 (5 bases). There are 14 residues in the CDR3. From germline, CDR1 is MDHEN and CDR2 SYDVKM. The V end lost 3 bases, the J end lost 2 bases, and 11 bases lay between the germline ends. CDR3 DNA sequence: TGTGCCAGCAGTTTGGGGCGGAGTCCCTACGAGCAGTACTTC. Its translation is CASSLGRSPYEQYF.

The chain links TRBV15 to TRBJ1-4; TRBD1 is a possible D gene (5 bases). In germline, CDR1 is LNHNV, CDR2 YYDKDF (reference sequence). The CDR3 has 16 amino acids. Trimming removed 7 bases from V and 8 bases from J, with 23 bases in between. Written as DNA, the CDR3 is TGTGCCACCAACCATCGGGGGGGGGTTCGGTCGGAAAAACTGTTTTTT. This encodes CATNHRGGVRSEKLFF.

The count of this clone is one. This sequence joins TRBV3-1 (or the pseudogene TRBV3-2) and TRBJ2-3; TRBD1 might be the D (6 bases). The CDR3 is 14 residues long. Trimming cost V 4 bases and J 5 bases, with 13 bases left between them. The germline V gene has CDR1 LGHDT and CDR2 YNNKEL (reference sequence). The CDR3 loop reads CASSPSSGVDTQYF. CDR3 nucleotides: TGTGCCAGCAGCCCGTCCTCAGGGGTAGATACGCAGTATTTT.

The chain has TRBV9 and TRBJ2-1; the D gene is possibly TRBD1 (6 bases). Germline loops: CDR1 SGDLS, CDR2 YYNGEE. The CDR3 length is 15 residues. V gave up 4 bases and J gave up 3 bases, with 14 bases separating them. This CDR3 is CASSFRDNLYNEQFF. The CDR3 DNA sequence: TGTGCCAGCAGCTTCCGGGACAATCTCTACAATGAGCAGTTCTTC.

This chain links TRBV11-3 with TRBJ2-1; no firm D call. The length of the CDR3 is 14 residues. V lost 1 base to trimming and J lost 1 base, with 5 bases between them. Looked up from germline, CDR1 is SGHNT and CDR2 is YENEEA. The CDR3 here is CASSLGPSYNEQFF. Here the CDR3 DNA reads TGTGCCAGCAGCTTAGGTCCATCCTACAATGAGCAGTTCTTC.

This chain joins TRBV6-5 and TRBJ2-3; weak D call: TRBD2 (5 bases). The germline CDR1 and CDR2 sequences are MNHEY and SVGAGI. With 5 bases removed from V and 6 bases from J, the gap between germline ends came to 18 bases. CDR3 length: 15 residues. Here the CDR3 DNA reads TGTGCCAGCAGTAGGAGTACTAGTGTATCGGATACGCAGTATTTT. Residues: CASSRSTSVSDTQYF.

This clone was picked up one time. The rearrangement links TRBV28 to TRBJ1-1; a possible D gene is TRBD1 (5 bases). Per germline, CDR1 MDHEN and CDR2 SYDVKM. This CDR3 has 15 amino acids. V gave up 6 bases and J gave up 0 bases, with 14 bases separating them. The CDR3 bases are TGTGCCAGCAGGGGGCAAGATAGTTTGAACACTGAAGCTTTCTTT. Translating it yields CASRGQDSLNTEAFF.

The chain couples TRBV5-1 to TRBJ2-2; tentatively, D is TRBD1 (5 bases). CDR1 and CDR2 from the germline V gene are SGHRS and YFSETQ. There are 15 residues in the CDR3. V dropped 6 bases and J dropped 3 bases, with 15 bases sitting between them. The CDR3 sequence: CASIYEDSYTGELFF. CDR3 in DNA: TGCGCCAGCATTTACGAAGACAGTTACACCGGGGAGCTGTTTTTT.

J is TRBJ1-5 and V is TRBV9, with D maybe TRBD1 (5 bases). V was trimmed by 3 bases and J by 5 bases, leaving 12 bases between them. Per the germline V gene, CDR1 is SGDLS and CDR2 is YYNGEE. The CDR3 extends over 14 amino acids. This CDR3 is CASSAGQVDQPQHF. CDR3 nucleotide sequence: TGTGCCAGCAGCGCCGGACAAGTTGATCAGCCCCAGCATTTT.

The CDR3 DNA reads TGCGCCAGCAGCCTAACACACAATCAGCCCCAGCATTTT. It translates to CASSLTHNQPQHF. V and J are TRBV4-1 and TRBJ1-5; D ambiguous. The germline CDR1 and CDR2 sequences are MGHRA and YSYEKL. The CDR3 extends over 13 amino acids. Trimming removed 4 bases at V and 3 bases at J, with 7 bases between.

The gene calls are TRBV7-9 and TRBJ1-2, with TRBD1 matching over 9 bases. Germline V CDR1 and CDR2: SEHNR, FQNEAQ (reference sequence). The CDR3 consists of 14 residues. J lost 5 bases, V lost 1 base, and 2 bases had no gene match. The CDR3 here is CASSLGTGEYGYTF. In DNA, the CDR3 is TGTGCCAGCAGCTTAGGGACAGGGGAATATGGCTACACCTTC. The full variable domain, completed using reference TRBV7-9 and TRBJ1-2, is DTGVSQNPRHKITKRGQNVTFRCDPISEHNRLYWYRQTLGQGPEFLTYFQNEAQLEKSRLLSDRFSAERPKGSFSTLEIQRTEQGDSAMYLCASSLGTGEYGYTFGSGTRLTVV.

The V and J genes are TRBV28 and TRBJ1-1; 7 bases line up with TRBD1. This CDR3 is 14 amino acids long. V shed 5 bases and J 1 base; nucleotides not matched to a gene: 4. Germline-derived CDR1 and CDR2 are MDHEN and SYDVKM. CDR3 sequence: CASSPHRGNTEAFF. For the CDR3, the DNA is TGTGCCAGCAGTCCGCACAGGGGGAACACTGAAGCTTTCTTT.

The V gene is TRBV6-2 or TRBV6-3, the J gene TRBJ2-7, with D perhaps TRBD2 (6 bases). The V gene lost 0 bases and the J gene lost 0 bases, with 12 bases spanning the gap. There are 16 residues in the CDR3. Germline V CDR1 and CDR2: MNHEY, SVGEGT. In nucleotides, the CDR3 is TGTGCCAGCAGTTACTCGCGCGGGATCCTCTCCTACGAGCAGTACTTC. Its translation: CASSYSRGILSYEQYF.

The rearrangement joins TRBV6-6 to TRBJ1-2; 8 bases fit TRBD1. CDR1 MNHNY and CDR2 SVGAGI come from the germline V gene (reference sequence). The CDR3 has 17 residues. After removal of 6 bases from V and 4 bases from J, the junction contained 16 bases not matched to a gene. In nucleotides, the CDR3 is TGTGCCAGCAGGCGAACCCCCGCACGGACAGGGAGCTATGGCTACACCTTC. Its translation: CASRRTPARTGSYGYTF.

The chain joins TRBV2 to TRBJ2-2; perhaps TRBD2 as D (5 bases). CDR1 and CDR2 from the germline V gene are SNHLY and FYNNEI. V was trimmed by 1 base and J by 4 bases, leaving 10 bases between them. The CDR3 is 15 residues long. The DNA of the CDR3 is TGTGCCAGCAGTGAAGAAGCGGTAACCACCGGGGAGCTGTTTTTT. Protein: CASSEEAVTTGELFF.

The J gene is TRBJ2-3, the V gene TRBV4-1; 9 nucleotides agree with TRBD2. Trimming removed 2 bases from V and 4 bases from J; junction bases left unmatched: 4. The length of the CDR3 is 15 residues. Looked up from germline, CDR1 is MGHRA and CDR2 is YSYEKL. This CDR3 is CASSQKREEADTQYF. CDR3 DNA: TGCGCCAGCAGCCAAAAGCGGGAGGAGGCAGATACGCAGTATTTT.

The V and J genes are TRBV9 and TRBJ2-3; TRBD1 aligns across 7 bases. The CDR3 runs to 18 residues. Germline V gene data show CDR1 as SGDLS and CDR2 as YYNGEE. The J segment lost 2 bases and the V segment lost 0 bases, leaving 12 bases of the junction unmatched. The CDR3 bases are TGTGCCAGCAGCGTAGGAGGGTCCGGGACAGCGTACACAGATACGCAGTATTTT. It encodes CASSVGGSGTAYTDTQYF.